This T cell receptor beta chain was sequenced in a study of blood T cell repertoires in COVID-19 (TCRdb year 2020). Regarding the research as a whole: Collaborator samples came from the United States, Italy and Spain and covered acute and convalescent phases of COVID-19. A de-identified subject ID, COVID-19 status, age in years and sex were almost always included in the sample metadata. Deeply sampled blood TCRbeta repertoires from subjects exposed to, actively infected with, or recovered from COVID-19 were included in the dataset. A freely available public database, intended as a resource for researchers studying the immune response to SARS-CoV-2, is where the repertoires were released. The samples were drawn from two sources: the first 160 participants of the ongoing ImmuneRACE study, and 950 to 1,500 subjects contributed by 6 global collaborators. Where available, HLA class I and class II types were taken from metadata supplied by the sample provider and were not determined by assay-based typing. The material from the prospective study consisted of cDNA or gDNA derived from T cells, B-cell-depleted T cells, or PBMCs. General study outcomes and caveats: The amount of clinical and demographic metadata varied by source and participant and was provided uncurated.

The collaborating institutions used their own protocols to collect whole blood in K2EDTA tubes. For TCRbeta analysis, collaborator samples were shipped as frozen whole blood, as isolated PBMCs, or as DNA extracted from either sample type. CDR1 and CDR2 are read off the germline V gene (reference sequence) as SEHNR and FQNEAQ. The CDR3, from cysteine to phenylalanine, totals 15 residues. Only the CDR3 DNA is retained, 45 bases long and in frame from the first base. Trimming leaves V shorter by 0 bases and J shorter by 5 bases, with the junction holding 3 bases beyond the gene matches. TCRbeta CDR3 regions were amplified from genomic DNA using the immunoSEQ Assay, a bias-controlled multiplex PCR. The paper's processing steps were these. Within the assay, amplification of reference gene primers was used to estimate how many nucleated cells each sample contained. To quantify the absolute abundance of each unique TCRbeta CDR3 rearrangement, sequence reads were collapsed and filtered. For each sample, productive Simpson clonality was calculated as the square root of Simpson's diversity index across productive rearrangements. TCRdb mirrors the immuneACCESS table, restricted to in-frame sequences. Some clones are absent from its copies; in checked studies, under half trace to an unresolved V gene, and the reason for the others is unknown. The V and J calls and clone size were taken over from that table, and D and trimming were inferred from the DNA. The sample table shows 95,000 to 100,000 clones, and more than 65% are seen once. The top ten clones comprise approximately 18% of the sample.

Remarks on this clone: Its target antigen remains unknown. Nothing much larger sits one base from this clone, and base qualities are not available.

This clonotype was sampled from a woman over 75 with active or convalescent COVID-19. Sequenced material: peripheral blood. The chain is made from TRBV7-9 and TRBJ2-1, and 8 junction bases match TRBD2. The CDR3 amino acid sequence is: CASSLASGIHNEQFF. The nucleotide sequence reads as follows: TGTGCCAGCAGCTTAGCTAGCGGGATCCACAATGAGCAGTTCTTC.